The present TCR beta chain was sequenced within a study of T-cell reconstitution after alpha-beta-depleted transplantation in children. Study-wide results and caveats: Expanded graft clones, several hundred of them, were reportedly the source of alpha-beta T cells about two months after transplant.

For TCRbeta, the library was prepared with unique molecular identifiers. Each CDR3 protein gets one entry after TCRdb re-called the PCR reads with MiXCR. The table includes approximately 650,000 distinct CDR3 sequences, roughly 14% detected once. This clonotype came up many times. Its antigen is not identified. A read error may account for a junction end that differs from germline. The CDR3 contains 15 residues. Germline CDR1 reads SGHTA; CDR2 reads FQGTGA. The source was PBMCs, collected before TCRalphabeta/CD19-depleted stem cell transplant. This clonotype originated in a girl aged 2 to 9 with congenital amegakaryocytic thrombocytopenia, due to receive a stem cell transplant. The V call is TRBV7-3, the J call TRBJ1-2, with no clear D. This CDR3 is CASSPHQVFNYGHTF. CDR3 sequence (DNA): TGTGCCAGCAGCCCCCATCAGGTCTTCAACTATGGCCACACCTTC.